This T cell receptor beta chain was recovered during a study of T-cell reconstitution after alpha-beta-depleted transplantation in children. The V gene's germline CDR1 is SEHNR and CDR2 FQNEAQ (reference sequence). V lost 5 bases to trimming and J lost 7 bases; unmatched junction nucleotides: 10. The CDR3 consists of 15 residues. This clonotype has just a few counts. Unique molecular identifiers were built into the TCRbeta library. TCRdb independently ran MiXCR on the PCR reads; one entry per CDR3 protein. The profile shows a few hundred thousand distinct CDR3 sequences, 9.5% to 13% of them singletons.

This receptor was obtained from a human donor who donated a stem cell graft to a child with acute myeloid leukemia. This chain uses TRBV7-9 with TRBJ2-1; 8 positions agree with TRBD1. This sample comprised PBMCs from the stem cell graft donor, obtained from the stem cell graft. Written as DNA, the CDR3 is TGTGCCAGCAGCCCGGGACAGGCCTTAGGGAATGAGCAGTTCTTC. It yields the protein CASSPGQALGNEQFF.